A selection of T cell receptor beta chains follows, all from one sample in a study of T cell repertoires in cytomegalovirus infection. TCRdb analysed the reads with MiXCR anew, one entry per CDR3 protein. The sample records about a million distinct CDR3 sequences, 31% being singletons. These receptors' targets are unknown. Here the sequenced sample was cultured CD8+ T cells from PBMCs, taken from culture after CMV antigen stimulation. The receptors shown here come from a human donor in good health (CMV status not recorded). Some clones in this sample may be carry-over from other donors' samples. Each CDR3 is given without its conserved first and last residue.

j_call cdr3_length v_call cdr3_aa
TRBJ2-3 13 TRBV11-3 ASSRAYGTTDTQY
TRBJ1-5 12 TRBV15 ATSRDRGGQPQH
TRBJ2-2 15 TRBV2 ASRDLAGGANTGELF
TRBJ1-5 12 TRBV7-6 ASSADRGRQPQH
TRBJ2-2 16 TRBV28 ASSKTRDRGPDTGELF
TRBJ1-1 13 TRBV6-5 ASSYRGPPNTEAF
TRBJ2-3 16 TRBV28 ASSFGARLVTSTDTQY
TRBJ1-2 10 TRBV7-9 ASSPPNYGYT
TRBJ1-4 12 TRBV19 ASSGESTNEKLF
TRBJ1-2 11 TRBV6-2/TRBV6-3 ASRDRGSAGYT
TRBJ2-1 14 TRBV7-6 ASSPPPWGGYNEQF
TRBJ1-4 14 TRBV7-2 ASSPDYISTNEKLF
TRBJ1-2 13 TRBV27 ASSLTEDPNYGYT
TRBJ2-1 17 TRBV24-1 ATSDPAGRGTWRGHEQF
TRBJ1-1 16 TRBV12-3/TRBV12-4 ASSLPGQGAMGGTEAF
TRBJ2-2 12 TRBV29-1 SVAISGVTGELF
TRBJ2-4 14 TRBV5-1 ASSLATGGSKNIQY
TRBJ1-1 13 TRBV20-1 SARVAGWGETEAF
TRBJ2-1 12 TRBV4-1 ASSHTTGDNEQF
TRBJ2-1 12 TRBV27 ASSVTSGGDEQF
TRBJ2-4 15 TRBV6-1 ASSEVEAALAKNIQY
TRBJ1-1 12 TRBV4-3 ASSPFAGASEAF
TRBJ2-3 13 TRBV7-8 ASSSGGGVTDTQY
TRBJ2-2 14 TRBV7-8 ASSPTQGAGTGELF
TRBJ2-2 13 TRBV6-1 ASSRETLNTGELF
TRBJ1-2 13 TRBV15 ATSRDPGEIYGYT
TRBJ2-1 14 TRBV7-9 ASSSSPRTGHNEQF
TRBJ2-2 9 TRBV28 ASAGTGELF
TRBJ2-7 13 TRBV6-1 ASSEEPGLPYEQY
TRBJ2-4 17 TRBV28 ASSTLAPGLAGGKNIQY
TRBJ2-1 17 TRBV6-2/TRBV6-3 ASSYSPSGGASTYNEQF
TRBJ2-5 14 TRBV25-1 ASSEYTGGLEETQY
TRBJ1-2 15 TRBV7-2 ASSFPPPLEAADGYT
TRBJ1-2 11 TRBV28 ASSLGKKDGYT
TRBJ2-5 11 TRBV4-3 ASSPDRSETQY
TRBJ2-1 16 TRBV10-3 AITRLAGPLSSYNEQF
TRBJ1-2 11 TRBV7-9 ASSLVTLYGYT
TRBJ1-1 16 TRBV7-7 ASSLVKAGRLSDTEAF
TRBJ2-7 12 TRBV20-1 SATGDLGSYEQY
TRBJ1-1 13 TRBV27 ASSPGPLSGTEAF
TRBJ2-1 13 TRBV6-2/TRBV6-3 ASLRGDVAYNEQF
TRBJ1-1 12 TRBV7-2 ASSPRTFDTEAF
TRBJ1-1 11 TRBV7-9 ASRQDRNSEAF
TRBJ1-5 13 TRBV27 ASSFGAEPNQPQH
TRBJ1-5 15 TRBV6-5 ASSPRAGGPSNQPQH
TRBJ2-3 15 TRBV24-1 ATSDSGGAPRSDTQY
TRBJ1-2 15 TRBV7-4 ASSSSGWANFNYGYT
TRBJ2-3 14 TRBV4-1 ASNQVLAGATDTQY
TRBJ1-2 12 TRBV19 ASQEAAPIGGYT
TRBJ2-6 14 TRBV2 ASRVDRFTGANVLT
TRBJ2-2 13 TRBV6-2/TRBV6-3 ASSSLGRDTGELF
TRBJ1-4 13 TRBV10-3 AIRAGTELNEKLF
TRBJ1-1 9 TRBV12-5 ASAWGAEAF
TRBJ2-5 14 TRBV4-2 ANSQEVGLASETQY
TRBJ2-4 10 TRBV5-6 ASSSDGNIQY